The 32 T cell receptor beta chains below all came from one sample that was sequenced in a study of blood T cell repertoires in COVID-19. Only in-frame clones appear in the TCRdb table, and some are missing; sequencing was by immunoSEQ multiplex PCR. Of over 250,000 clones in the sample, over 80% are singletons; the top ten hold over 5.5%. The sample comprised peripheral blood. Receptors originate from a woman aged 45-65 years with COVID-19, enrolled during active disease.

V usage is TRBV3-1 (or the pseudogene TRBV3-2) and J usage is TRBJ2-3, with 12 bases matching TRBD2. The CDR3 length is 20 residues. V was pared by 6 bases and J by 0 bases, with 16 bases of the junction left unmatched. Germline V gene data show CDR1 as LGHDT and CDR2 as YNNKEL (reference sequence). The CDR3 spells CASRHMTSGRSRGSTDTQYF. The CDR3 DNA reads TGTGCCAGCAGGCACATGACTAGCGGGAGATCGAGGGGCAGCACAGATACGCAGTATTTT.

V and J are TRBV12-3 or TRBV12-4 and TRBJ1-2; D remains ambiguous. V lost 1 base and J 4 bases, leaving 7 bases between the germline ends. This CDR3 is built from 13 residues. The CDR3 DNA reads TGTGCCAGCAGTTTAGGGGCACCCTATGGCTACACCTTC. Residues: CASSLGAPYGYTF.

J is TRBJ1-2 and V is TRBV2; tentatively, D is TRBD1 (6 bases). Germline assignment: CDR1 SNHLY and CDR2 FYNNEI. The CDR3 sequence is 14 residues long. Trimming removed 4 bases at V and 2 bases at J, with 11 bases between. CDR3 protein: CASSVYGQNYGYTF. The CDR3 DNA reads TGTGCCAGCAGTGTCTATGGACAGAACTATGGCTACACCTTC.

This clone was counted only a few times. The J gene is TRBJ1-1, the V gene TRBV5-1; D not certain. The CDR3 runs to 13 residues. V lost 1 base to trimming and J lost 3 bases, with 7 bases between them. Per germline, CDR1 SGHRS and CDR2 YFSETQ. CDR3 sequence: CASSLRGYTEAFF. CDR3 sequence (DNA): TGCGCCAGCAGCTTGCGGGGTTACACTGAAGCTTTCTTT. The whole variable domain, remainder taken from reference TRBV5-1 and TRBJ1-1, is KAGVTQTPRYLIKTRGQQVTLSCSPISGHRSVSWYQQTPGQGLQFLFEYFSETQRNKGNFPGRFSGRQFSNSRSEMNVSTLELGDSALYLCASSLRGYTEAFFGQGTRLTVV.

The chain links TRBV5-1 to TRBJ2-1; 13 bases are a match to TRBD2. V lost 2 bases to trimming and J lost 5 bases; unmatched junction nucleotides: 4. The CDR3 extends over 16 amino acids. Looked up from germline, CDR1 is SGHRS and CDR2 is YFSETQ. The CDR3 sequence: CASSFGGLAGHNEQFF. CDR3 in DNA: TGCGCCAGCAGCTTTGGGGGACTAGCGGGGCACAATGAGCAGTTCTTC.

The V and J genes are TRBV6-1 and TRBJ1-4; D remains unclear. The CDR3 extends over 13 amino acids. Germline CDR1 and CDR2: MNHNS and SASEGT. V was shortened by 2 bases and J by 7 bases, with 8 bases between the two germline ends. For the CDR3, the DNA is TGTGCCAGCAGTGAATATTCCTCTGAAAAACTGTTTTTT. Amino acid sequence: CASSEYSSEKLFF.

This clone was seen just once. V is TRBV3-1 (or the pseudogene TRBV3-2) and J is TRBJ1-2, with 7 bases lining up with TRBD1. CDR3 length equals 12 residues. Trimming took 4 bases from V and 13 from J; bases not matched to a gene: 9. Germline V gene data show CDR1 as LGHDT and CDR2 as YNNKEL (reference sequence). The CDR3 bases are TGTGCCAGCAGCCGAGGGACAGTCGGAGGCACCTTC. Protein product: CASSRGTVGGTF.

The chain couples TRBV21-1 to TRBJ2-3; whether TRBD1, the table's D call, matches the DNA was not checked. TRBV21-1 is given as a pseudogene. CDR3 length equals 19 residues. The DNA for the CDR3 is TGTGCCAGCAGCAAAATAAGACGTCGAGGGACAGCCCTCACAGATACGCAGTATTTT. Amino acids: CASSKIRRRGTALTDTQYF.

CDR3 amino acids: CSVDSQGPYGYTF. CDR3 DNA: TGCAGCGTTGATTCGCAGGGCCCCTATGGCTACACCTTC. The rearrangement uses TRBV29-1 and TRBJ1-2; TRBD1 is a possible D gene (5 bases). Germline V CDR1 and CDR2: SQVTM, ANQGSEA. V dropped 3 bases and J dropped 4 bases, with 12 bases sitting between them. The CDR3 extends over 13 amino acids.

V usage is TRBV30 and J usage is TRBJ2-7; the match to TRBD2 covers 11 bases. Germline CDR1 is GTSNPN and CDR2 is SVGIG (reference sequence). Unmatched junction bases numbered 4, after V lost 2 bases and J lost 4 bases. This CDR3 is built from 14 residues. Written as DNA, the CDR3 is TGTGCCTGGAGTCCCGGGACTAGCGGTTACGAGCAGTACTTC. This sequence encodes CAWSPGTSGYEQYF.

The rearrangement joins TRBV7-8 to TRBJ2-2; TRBD2 is a possible D gene (5 bases). The germline V and J ends were trimmed by 5 bases and 2 bases, with 15 bases remaining between them. Germline CDR1 is SGHVS and CDR2 is FQNEAQ. The CDR3 has 16 amino acids. This CDR3 is CASSVLASSNTGELFF. In DNA form, the CDR3 reads TGTGCCAGCAGCGTATTGGCTAGCTCTAACACCGGGGAGCTGTTTTTT.

The chain couples TRBV18 to TRBJ2-3; D possibly corresponds to TRBD1 (5 bases). Between the trimmed V and J ends, which lost 0 bases and 2 bases, there was a span of 12 bases. The CDR3 extends over 16 amino acids. Germline V gene lookup returns CDR1 KGHSH and CDR2 LQKENI. CDR3 amino acids: CASSPPKGAYTDTQYF. In nucleotides, the CDR3 is TGTGCCAGCTCACCACCGAAAGGGGCATACACAGATACGCAGTATTTT.

The chain carries TRBV3-1 (or the pseudogene TRBV3-2) and TRBJ2-7; D remains ambiguous. Per the germline V gene, CDR1 is LGHDT and CDR2 is YNNKEL (reference sequence). V lost 2 bases and J 3 bases, leaving 5 bases between the germline ends. The CDR3 is 12 residues long. The DNA for the CDR3 is TGTGCCAGCAGCCAACCGGGCTACGAGCAGTACTTC. It translates to CASSQPGYEQYF.

The J gene is TRBJ1-5, the V gene TRBV2, with unresolved D. CDR1 is SNHLY and CDR2 is FYNNEI in the germline V gene. The CDR3 is 12 residues long. Trimming removed 6 bases from V and 6 bases from J, with 9 bases in between. This chain's CDR3 is CASRRAGQPQHF. CDR3 nucleotide sequence: TGTGCCAGCAGGAGGGCGGGTCAGCCCCAGCATTTT.

The chain couples TRBV30 to TRBJ2-6, with no clear D. This CDR3 comprises 15 residues. The germline gives CDR1 GTSNPN, CDR2 SVGIG (reference sequence). Trimming removed 1 base at V and 0 bases at J, with 7 bases between. The CDR3 DNA reads TGTGCCTGGAGTGCACAGATCTCTGGGGCCAACGTCCTGACTTTC. Residues: CAWSAQISGANVLTF.

The rearrangement joins TRBV5-6 to TRBJ2-7; 9 bases line up with TRBD1. J was trimmed by 9 bases and V by 4 bases; bases with no gene match: 11. This CDR3 has 14 residues. Germline lookup yields CDR1 SGHDT and CDR2 YYEEEE. For the CDR3, the DNA is TGTGCCAGCAGCCCTGGGACAGGGAGACAAGGGCAGTACTTC. Translating it yields CASSPGTGRQGQYF. The whole variable domain, remainder taken from reference TRBV5-6 and TRBJ2-7, is DAGVTQSPTHLIKTRGQQVTLRCSPKSGHDTVSWYQQALGQGPQFIFQYYEEEERQRGNFPDRFSGHQFPNYSSELNVNALLLGDSALYLCASSPGTGRQGQYFGPGTRLTVT.

The chain carries TRBV4-1 and TRBJ2-1; 8 bases are shared with TRBD2. With 3 bases clipped from V and 1 base from J, the junction kept 8 bases outside the gene matches. Germline-derived CDR1 and CDR2 are MGHRA and YSYEKL. This CDR3 is built from 17 residues. CDR3 nucleotides: TGCGCCAGCAGCCAGGAACCCAGCGGGGGATCCTACAATGAGCAGTTCTTC. Translating it yields CASSQEPSGGSYNEQFF.

V usage is TRBV7-2 and J usage is TRBJ2-5, with 8 bases lining up with TRBD2. Trimming at V came to 1 base and at J to 2 bases, leaving 15 bases not matched to a gene. Germline V gene data show CDR1 as SGHTA and CDR2 as FQGNSA. The CDR3 has 19 residues. The CDR3 reads CASSLGASGRLTTQETQYF. CDR3 nucleotide sequence: TGTGCCAGCAGCTTAGGGGCTAGCGGGCGATTAACAACGCAAGAGACCCAGTACTTC.

This clone was counted once. This chain connects TRBV6-6 to TRBJ1-4; TRBD1 agrees at 8 bases. Losses at the gene ends were 4 bases for V and 0 bases for J; bases not matched to a gene: 1. The CDR3 is made up of 15 amino acids. CDR1 and CDR2 (germline): MNHNY, SVGAGI (reference sequence). The CDR3 region is CASSSQGATNEKLFF. CDR3 DNA sequence: TGTGCCAGCAGTTCACAGGGGGCAACTAATGAAAAACTGTTTTTT.

This chain uses TRBV13 with TRBJ1-1; TRBD1 might be the D (6 bases). V was shortened by 4 bases and J by 4 bases, with 13 bases between the two germline ends. Germline V lookup: CDR1 PRHDT, CDR2 FYEKMQ (reference sequence). This CDR3 spans 14 amino acids. CDR3 residues: CASSSAGGATEAFF. As DNA, the CDR3 is TGTGCCAGCAGCTCAGCGGGGGGGGCCACTGAAGCTTTCTTT.

This CDR3 reads CASSPVGAYNEQFF. As DNA, the CDR3 is TGTGCCAGCAGCCCTGTGGGGGCGTACAATGAGCAGTTCTTC. V and J are TRBV9 and TRBJ2-1, with D possibly matching TRBD1 (6 bases). V shed 4 bases and J shed 4 bases, with 12 bases lying between them. Per germline, CDR1 SGDLS and CDR2 YYNGEE. The CDR3 has 14 residues.

This chain uses TRBV24-1 with TRBJ2-5, with D tentatively TRBD1 (5 bases). The CDR3 sequence is 13 residues long. Germline lookup yields CDR1 KGHDR and CDR2 SFDVKD. The V and J ends lost 4 bases and 1 base respectively, with 6 bases between them. The CDR3 loop reads CATSDRVQETQYF. DNA for the CDR3: TGTGCCACCAGTGACAGGGTCCAAGAGACCCAGTACTTC.

The chain recombines TRBV6-5 with TRBJ2-3, with no clear D. This CDR3 comprises 14 residues. Per the germline V gene, CDR1 is MNHEY and CDR2 is SVGAGI. Trimming left V 7 bases short and J 2 bases short, with 13 bases between. Written as DNA, the CDR3 is TGTGCCAGCATTTCGATGCGATCCACAGATACGCAGTATTTT. Its translation: CASISMRSTDTQYF.

The chain joins TRBV24-1 to TRBJ2-7; TRBD1 might be the D (5 bases). The CDR3 length is 15 residues. CDR1 and CDR2 from the germline V gene are KGHDR and SFDVKD. The V gene lost 6 bases and the J gene lost 0 bases, with 14 bases spanning the gap. The CDR3 loop is CATSQGGAASYEQYF. Here the CDR3 DNA reads TGTGCCACCAGTCAGGGTGGAGCCGCCTCCTACGAGCAGTACTTC.

V and J are TRBV21-1 and TRBJ1-2; the table names TRBD1, a call not compared with the DNA. TRBV21-1 is given as a pseudogene. The CDR3 is 17 residues long. The CDR3 DNA is TGTGCCAGCAGCTCCCGACCGGGACACCTAACTAACTATGGCTACACCTTC. Translating gives CASSSRPGHLTNYGYTF.

V gene TRBV5-1 combines with J gene TRBJ1-1; TRBD1 aligns across 10 bases. The V and J ends lost 2 bases and 0 bases, in that order; junction bases with no gene match: 4. The CDR3 has 16 residues. Germline-derived CDR1 and CDR2 are SGHRS and YFSETQ. The CDR3 region is CASSLRGQGLNTEAFF. The CDR3 DNA reads as TGCGCCAGCAGCTTAAGGGGACAGGGGCTGAACACTGAAGCTTTCTTT.

The rearrangement links TRBV6-5 to TRBJ1-5, with 7 nucleotides matching TRBD1. The junction had 9 bases not matched to a gene; V was cut back by 6 bases and J by 7 bases. Germline V gives CDR1 MNHEY, CDR2 SVGAGI. This CDR3 region has 14 residues. CDR3 nucleotide sequence: TGTGCCAGCAGCCCGGACAGGATGGACCAGCCCCAGCATTTT. Translated: CASSPDRMDQPQHF.

This clone has only a few counts. This chain uses TRBV5-6 with TRBJ2-5; 8 nucleotides match TRBD1. The germline V gene encodes CDR1 SGHDT and CDR2 YYEEEE. CDR3 length: 14 amino acids. V was pared by 1 base and J by 6 bases, with 5 bases of the junction left unmatched. CDR3 protein: CASSLSGGPKTQYF. The DNA for the CDR3 is TGTGCCAGCAGCTTGTCAGGGGGCCCGAAGACCCAGTACTTC.

This chain links TRBV7-2 with TRBJ1-3, with D uncertain. V lost 2 bases, J lost 0 bases, and 11 bases lay in between. Germline CDR1 is SGHTA and CDR2 is FQGNSA. The CDR3 is 16 residues long. The CDR3 reads CASSLHQLSSGNTIYF. The CDR3 nucleotides read TGTGCCAGCAGCTTACACCAACTGAGCTCTGGAAACACCATATATTTT.

The chain links TRBV18 to TRBJ2-1; D possibly corresponds to TRBD2 (6 bases). Trimming removed 4 bases at V and 9 bases at J, with 16 bases between. The CDR3 covers 14 residues. CDR1 and CDR2 from the germline V gene are KGHSH and LQKENI. This CDR3 reads CASSRPLPGLEQFF. The CDR3 nucleotides read TGTGCCAGCTCACGACCGCTACCGGGACTTGAGCAGTTCTTC.

The genes are TRBV19 and TRBJ1-3, with a weak D call TRBD1 (6 bases). The CDR3 extends over 14 amino acids. Trimming removed 6 bases from V and 1 base from J, with 10 bases in between. The V gene's germline CDR1 is LNHDA and CDR2 SQIVND (reference sequence). CDR3 nucleotide sequence: TGTGCCAGTAGCCAACAGGGTTCTGGAAACACCATATATTTT. It is translated as CASSQQGSGNTIYF.

This sequence joins TRBV3-1 (or the pseudogene TRBV3-2) and TRBJ2-5; D not certain. The CDR3 runs to 15 residues. Looked up from germline, CDR1 is LGHDT and CDR2 is YNNKEL (reference sequence). The ends were cut back, 4 bases at V and 7 bases at J, with 19 bases in the middle. The CDR3 is CASSPTPGAVGTQYF. CDR3 nucleotide sequence: TGTGCCAGCAGCCCCACTCCGGGTGCCGTGGGGACCCAGTACTTC.